This T cell receptor beta chain is from a study of regulatory T cells in long-lasting Graves disease. The study, taken as a whole, reports: TCR diversity was lower in persistent Graves' patients (versus newly diagnosed ones).

Construction of TCR beta libraries relied on iRepertoire HTBI primers and on Arm-PCR targeting CDR3 regions. TCRdb independently ran MiXCR on the multiplex PCR reads; one entry per CDR3 protein. The sample carries about 300,000 distinct CDR3 sequences, approximately 20% recorded once. Time point denoted: newly diagnosed GD, antithyroid drugs for less than 3 months. Making the TCR library involved RNA that had been extracted from PBMCs. This clonotype was detected a few times. Its target is unknown. The CDR3 is made up of 18 amino acids. The germline V gene encodes CDR1 SGHVS and CDR2 FQNEAQ. V was pared by 4 bases and J by 1 base, with 20 bases between.

V gene TRBV7-8 combines with J gene TRBJ1-5; possibly TRBD1 for D (5 bases). The sequenced sample was peripheral blood mononuclear cells (PBMCs), obtained at new diagnosis, from a patient treated with antithyroid drugs. The clonotype originates from a female donor with Graves disease. CDR3 sequence: CASSWGFRDGLSNQPQHF. In nucleotides, the CDR3 is TGTGCCAGCAGCTGGGGTTTCAGGGATGGACTGAGCAATCAGCCCCAGCATTTT. The full variable domain, with the rest looked up from reference TRBV7-8 and TRBJ1-5, is GAGVSQSPRYKVAKRGQDVALRCDPISGHVSLFWYQQALGQGPEFLTYFQNEAQLDKSGLPSDRFFAERPEGSVSTLKIQRTQQEDSAVYLCASSWGFRDGLSNQPQHFGDGTRLSIL.